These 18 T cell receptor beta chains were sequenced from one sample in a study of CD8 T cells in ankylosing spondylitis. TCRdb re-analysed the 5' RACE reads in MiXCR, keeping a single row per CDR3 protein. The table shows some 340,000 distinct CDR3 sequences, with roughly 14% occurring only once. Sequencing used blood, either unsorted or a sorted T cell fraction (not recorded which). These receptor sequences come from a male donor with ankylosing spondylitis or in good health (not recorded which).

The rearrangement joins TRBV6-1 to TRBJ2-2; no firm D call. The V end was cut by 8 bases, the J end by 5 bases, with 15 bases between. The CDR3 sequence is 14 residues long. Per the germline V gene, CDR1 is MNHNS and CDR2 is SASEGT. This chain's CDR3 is CASQLGFGTGELFF. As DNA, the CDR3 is TGTGCCAGCCAACTGGGGTTTGGAACCGGGGAGCTGTTTTTT.

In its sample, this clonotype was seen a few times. In DNA, the CDR3 is TGCGCCAGCAGCAGTCCTGGGACTAGCGGTCGCACAGATACGCAGTATTTT. Translation: CASSSPGTSGRTDTQYF. The chain joins TRBV4-1 to TRBJ2-3; 11 nucleotides match TRBD2. Germline loops: CDR1 MGHRA, CDR2 YSYEKL. With V trimmed by 5 bases and J by 1 base, 8 bases remained unmatched. This CDR3 contains 17 residues.

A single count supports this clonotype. The CDR3 DNA sequence: TGTGCCAGCAGCCCAGTCCGGGTGGGGCCCTACGAGCAGTACTTC. Translation: CASSPVRVGPYEQYF. The chain employs TRBV3-1 and TRBJ2-7; tentatively, D is TRBD1 (5 bases). The CDR3 is made up of 15 amino acids. CDR1 and CDR2 from the germline V gene are LGHDT and YNNKEL (reference sequence). V was pared by 4 bases and J by 2 bases, with 15 bases between.

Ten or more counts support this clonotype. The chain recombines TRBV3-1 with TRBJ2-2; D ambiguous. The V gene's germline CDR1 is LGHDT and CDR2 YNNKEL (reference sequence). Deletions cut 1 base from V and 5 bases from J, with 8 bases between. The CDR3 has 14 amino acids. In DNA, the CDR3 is TGTGCCAGCAGCCAAGGAAGATTTACCGGGGAGCTGTTTTTT. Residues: CASSQGRFTGELFF.

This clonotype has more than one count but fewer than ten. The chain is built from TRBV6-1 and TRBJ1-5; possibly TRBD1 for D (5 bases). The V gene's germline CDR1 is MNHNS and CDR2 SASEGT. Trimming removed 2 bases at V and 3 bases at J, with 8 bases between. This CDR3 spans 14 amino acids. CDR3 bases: TGTGCCAGCAGTGAACAGGGAACCAATCAGCCCCAGCATTTT. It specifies CASSEQGTNQPQHF.

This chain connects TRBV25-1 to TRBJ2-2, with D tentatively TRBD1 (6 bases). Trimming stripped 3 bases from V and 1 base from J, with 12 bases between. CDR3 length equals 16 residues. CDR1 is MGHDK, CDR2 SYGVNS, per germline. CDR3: CASSEGKQGNTGELFF. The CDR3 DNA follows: TGTGCCAGCAGTGAGGGTAAACAGGGGAACACCGGGGAGCTGTTTTTT.

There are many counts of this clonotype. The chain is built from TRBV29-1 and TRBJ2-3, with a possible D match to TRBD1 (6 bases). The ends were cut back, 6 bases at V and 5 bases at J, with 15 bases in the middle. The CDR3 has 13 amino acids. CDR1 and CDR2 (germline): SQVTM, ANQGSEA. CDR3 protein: CSVGAPALDTQYF. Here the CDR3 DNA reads TGCAGCGTGGGGGCCCCCGCCTTAGATACGCAGTATTTT.

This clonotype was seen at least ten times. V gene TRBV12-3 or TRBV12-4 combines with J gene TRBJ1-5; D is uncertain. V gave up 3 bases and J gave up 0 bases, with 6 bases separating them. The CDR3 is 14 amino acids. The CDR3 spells CASSFQVSNQPQHF. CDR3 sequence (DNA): TGTGCCAGCAGTTTCCAGGTTAGCAATCAGCCCCAGCATTTT.

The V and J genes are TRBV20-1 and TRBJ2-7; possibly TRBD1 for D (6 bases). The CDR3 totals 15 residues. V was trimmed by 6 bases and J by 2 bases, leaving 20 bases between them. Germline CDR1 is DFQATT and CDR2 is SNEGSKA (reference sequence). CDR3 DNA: TGCAGTGCGGACTCGGACAGCCAATCTACCTACGAGCAGTACTTC. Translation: CSADSDSQSTYEQYF.

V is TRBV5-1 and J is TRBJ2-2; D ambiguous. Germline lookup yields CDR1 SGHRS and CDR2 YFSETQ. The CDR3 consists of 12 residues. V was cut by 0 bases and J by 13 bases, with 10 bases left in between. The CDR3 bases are TGCGCCAGCAGCTTGGGGACCGGCGCGCTGTTTTTT. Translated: CASSLGTGALFF.

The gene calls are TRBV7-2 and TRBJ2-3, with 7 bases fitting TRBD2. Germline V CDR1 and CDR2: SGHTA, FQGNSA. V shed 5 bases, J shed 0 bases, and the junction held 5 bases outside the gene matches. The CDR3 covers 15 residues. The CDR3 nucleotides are TGTGCCAGCAGCGCCAGCGGGGCTAGCACAGATACGCAGTATTTT. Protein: CASSASGASTDTQYF.

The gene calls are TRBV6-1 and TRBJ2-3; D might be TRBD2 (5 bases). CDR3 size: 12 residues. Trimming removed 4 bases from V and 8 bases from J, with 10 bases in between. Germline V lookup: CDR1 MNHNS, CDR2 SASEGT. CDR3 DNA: TGTGCCAGCAGTGGCGCGAGGGCTACGCAGTATTTT. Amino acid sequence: CASSGARATQYF.

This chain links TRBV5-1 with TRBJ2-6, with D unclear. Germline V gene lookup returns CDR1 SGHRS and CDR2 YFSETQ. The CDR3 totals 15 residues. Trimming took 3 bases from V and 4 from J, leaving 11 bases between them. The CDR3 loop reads CASSSSLGGANVLTF. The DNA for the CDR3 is TGCGCCAGCAGCTCAAGCTTGGGGGGGGCCAACGTCCTGACTTTC.

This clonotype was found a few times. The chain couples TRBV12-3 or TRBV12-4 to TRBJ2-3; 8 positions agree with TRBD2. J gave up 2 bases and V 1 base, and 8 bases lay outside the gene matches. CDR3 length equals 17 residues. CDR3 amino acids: CASSLGAGGAHTDTQYF. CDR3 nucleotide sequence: TGTGCCAGCAGTTTAGGGGCGGGGGGAGCCCACACAGATACGCAGTATTTT.

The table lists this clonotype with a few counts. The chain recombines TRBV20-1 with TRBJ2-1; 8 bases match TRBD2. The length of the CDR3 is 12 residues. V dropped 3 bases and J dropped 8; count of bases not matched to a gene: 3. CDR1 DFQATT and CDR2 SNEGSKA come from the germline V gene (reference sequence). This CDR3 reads CSASGRGDEQFF. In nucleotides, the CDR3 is TGCAGTGCTAGCGGGAGGGGGGATGAGCAGTTCTTC.

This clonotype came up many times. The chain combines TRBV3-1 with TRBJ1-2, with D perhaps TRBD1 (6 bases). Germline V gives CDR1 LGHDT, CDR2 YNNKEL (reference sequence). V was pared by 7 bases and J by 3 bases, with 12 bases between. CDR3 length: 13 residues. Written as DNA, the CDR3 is TGTGCCAGCAAGACCGAGGGGGACTATGGCTACACCTTC. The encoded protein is CASKTEGDYGYTF.

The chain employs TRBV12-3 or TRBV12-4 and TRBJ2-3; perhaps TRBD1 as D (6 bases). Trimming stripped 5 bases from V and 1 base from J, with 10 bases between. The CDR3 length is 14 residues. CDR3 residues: CASSTGPGTDTQYF. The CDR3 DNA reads TGTGCCAGCAGTACAGGGCCGGGCACAGATACGCAGTATTTT.

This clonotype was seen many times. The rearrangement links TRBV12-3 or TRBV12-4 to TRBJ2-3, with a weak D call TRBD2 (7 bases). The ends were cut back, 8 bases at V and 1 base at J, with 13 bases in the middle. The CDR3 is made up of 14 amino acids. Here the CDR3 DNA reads TGTGCCAGCGGAGGGGGGGGCGGCACAGATACGCAGTATTTT. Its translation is CASGGGGGTDTQYF.